The 24 T cell receptor beta chains presented below share a single source sample, sequenced in a study of breast tumors, draining lymph nodes, adjacent tissues. MiXCR was run by TCRdb on the multiplex PCR reads, yielding one entry per CDR3 protein. The table includes about 180,000 distinct CDR3 sequences, around 35% detected once. Samples came from axillary lymph nodes draining the breast cancer. Material: axillary lymph node tissue. The receptors come from a female donor with breast cancer. Some clones in this sample may be carry-over from other donors' samples.

This clonotype appeared many times. An end of the junction does not agree with germline; a read error may underlie this. The genes are TRBV30 and TRBJ2-1; either TRBD1 or TRBD2 may fit D (5 bases each). This CDR3 has 13 residues. The V gene's germline CDR1 is GTSNPN and CDR2 SVGIG (reference sequence). CDR3 region: CAGSAGPYNEQFF. The CDR3 nucleotides read TGTGCCGGGAGCGCAGGGCCCTACAATGAGCAGTTCTTC.

About this clonotype itself: Germline and junction disagree at one end, which may indicate a read error. The gene calls are TRBV11-3 and TRBJ2-6; tentative D call: TRBD2 (6 bases). In germline, CDR1 is SGHNT, CDR2 YENEEA. This CDR3 is built from 13 residues. For the CDR3, the DNA is TGTGCCAGCAGCCTCGGAGGGGCGAACACTGAAGCTTTC. This encodes CASSLGGANTEAF.

A word on this clonotype: This may arise from a read error, as a much more abundant clone is one base away. The gene calls are TRBV5-6 and TRBJ2-2, with D possibly matching TRBD1 (6 bases). The CDR3 is 14 residues long. The germline CDR1 and CDR2 sequences are SGHDT and YYEEEE. CDR3 amino acids: CATSRGRAAGELFF. CDR3 DNA sequence: TGTGCCACCAGCAGGGGCAGAGCCGCCGGGGAGCTGTTTTTT.

This clonotype was picked up many times. The rearrangement uses TRBV12-3 or TRBV12-4 and TRBJ1-4, with D possibly matching TRBD1 (5 bases). CDR3 size: 14 residues. V was trimmed by 6 bases and J by 7 bases, leaving 15 bases between them. CDR3 DNA sequence: TGTGCCAGCAGGCTAGGGGTGCTGGGTGAAAAACTGTTTTTT. This encodes CASRLGVLGEKLFF.

On this clonotype: A read error may produce the germline difference seen at one junction end. This chain connects TRBV7-7 to TRBJ2-7; D unclear. The CDR3 is 13 amino acids. Per germline, CDR1 SSHAT and CDR2 FNYEAQ (reference sequence). CDR3 coding DNA: TGTGCTAGCAGCTTAGCACAGCTCTACGAGCAGTACTTC. Translating gives CASSLAQLYEQYF.

Concerning this clonotype: A much more abundant neighbour one base away suggests this may be a read error. J is TRBJ1-2 and V is TRBV7-2; perhaps TRBD1 as D (6 bases). Germline assignment: CDR1 SGHTA and CDR2 FQGNSA. This CDR3 contains 15 residues. The CDR3 here is CASSVPDRLSYGYPF. CDR3 coding DNA: TGTGCCAGCAGCGTACCGGACAGACTTAGCTATGGCTACCCCTTC.

This clonotype showed up many times. The gene calls are TRBV3-1 and TRBJ1-6; D call uncertain. Germline CDR1 is LGHDT and CDR2 is YNNKEL (reference sequence). Trimming took off 4 bases at V and 11 bases at J, with 6 bases between the two ends. The CDR3 consists of 11 residues. The CDR3 DNA reads as TGTGCCAGCAGCCCTGGGCCACCCCTCCACTTT. It is translated as CASSPGPPLHF. The entire variable domain, with the rest obtained from reference TRBV3-1 and TRBJ1-6, is as follows: DTAVSQTPKYLVTQMGNDKSIKCEQNLGHDTMYWYKQDSKKFLKIMFSYNNKELIINETVPNRFSPKSPDKAHLNLHINSLELGDSAVYFCASSPGPPLHFGNGTRLTVT.

The rearrangement uses TRBV5-1 and TRBJ1-1; D uncertain. Germline values: CDR1 SGHRS, CDR2 YFSETQ. V was cut by 0 bases and J by 5 bases, with 11 bases left in between. The CDR3 has 14 amino acids. For the CDR3, the DNA is TGCGCCAGCAGCTTGGAATGGGGTGAGACTGAAGCTTTCTTT. This gives the protein CASSLEWGETEAFF.

This clonotype was observed at least ten times. The rearrangement links TRBV12-3 or TRBV12-4 to TRBJ1-5; tentative D call: TRBD1 (6 bases). Trimming pared 6 bases from V and 3 bases from J, leaving 12 bases between. This CDR3 comprises 14 residues. The DNA for the CDR3 is TGTGCCAGCAGCAGAGGGGGAGTCAATCAGCCCCAGCATTTT. This codes for CASSRGGVNQPQHF.

This clonotype was detected ten times or more. The V and J genes are TRBV5-1 and TRBJ1-1; D is undetermined. Germline V gene data show CDR1 as SGHRS and CDR2 as YFSETQ. The CDR3 totals 12 residues. The V gene lost 3 bases and the J gene lost 2 bases, with 5 bases spanning the gap. The CDR3 region is CASSYGNTEAFF. Written as DNA, the CDR3 is TGCGCCAGCAGCTACGGTAACACTGAAGCTTTCTTT. Together with reference TRBV5-1 and TRBJ1-1, the CDR3 gives the full variable domain: KAGVTQTPRYLIKTRGQQVTLSCSPISGHRSVSWYQQTPGQGLQFLFEYFSETQRNKGNFPGRFSGRQFSNSRSEMNVSTLELGDSALYLCASSYGNTEAFFGQGTRLTVV.

This clonotype was recorded at least ten times. The genes are TRBV9 and TRBJ2-1, with TRBD2 matching over 13 bases. Germline-derived CDR1 and CDR2 are SGDLS and YYNGEE. The trim removed 4 bases at V and 7 bases at J, leaving 5 bases unmatched. The CDR3 sequence is 15 residues long. The CDR3 here is CASSSRTSGSNEQFF. The CDR3 bases are TGTGCCAGCAGCTCCCGGACTAGCGGGAGTAATGAGCAGTTCTTC. Complete variable domain (other parts from reference TRBV9 and TRBJ2-1): DSGVTQTPKHLITATGQRVTLRCSPRSGDLSVYWYQQSLDQGLQFLIQYYNGEERAKGNILERFSAQQFPDLHSELNLSSLELGDSALYFCASSSRTSGSNEQFFGPGTRLTVL.

This clonotype was counted ten times or more. The chain joins TRBV4-1 to TRBJ2-3, with D unclear. Trimming took off 3 bases at V and 5 bases at J, with 9 bases between the two ends. Germline CDR1 and CDR2: MGHRA and YSYEKL. The CDR3 totals 13 residues. The CDR3 reads CASSQSLGDTQYF. DNA of the CDR3: TGCGCCAGCAGCCAGTCCCTTGGAGATACGCAGTATTTT.

In this sample, this clonotype turned up many times. The chain recombines TRBV28 with TRBJ2-3; 9 bases fit TRBD1. There are 16 residues in the CDR3. The V and J ends lost 2 bases and 6 bases, in that order; junction bases with no gene match: 9. In germline, CDR1 is MDHEN, CDR2 SYDVKM. The CDR3, as DNA: TGTGCCAGCAGTTTAACCGGGACAGGGTCGGTGGATACGCAGTATTTT. Encoded protein: CASSLTGTGSVDTQYF.

This clonotype was counted at least ten times. This chain joins TRBV6-6 and TRBJ2-1; no definite D call. This CDR3 comprises 14 residues. Germline CDR1 and CDR2: MNHNY and SVGAGI (reference sequence). Trimming took off 2 bases at V and 13 bases at J, with 18 bases between the two ends. CDR3 amino acids: CASSYHKTSEGQFF. CDR3 in DNA: TGTGCCAGCAGTTACCATAAGACTTCAGAAGGTCAGTTCTTC.

The sample holds many counts of this clonotype. The rearrangement joins TRBV6-1 to TRBJ2-2; 7 bases fit TRBD1. The CDR3 spans 15 residues. Germline V gene data show CDR1 as MNHNS and CDR2 as SASEGT. The J segment lost 4 bases and the V segment lost 3 bases, leaving 5 bases of the junction unmatched. The CDR3 loop is CASSDLAGGTGELFF. The CDR3 nucleotides are TGTGCCAGCAGTGACCTGGCAGGGGGCACCGGGGAGCTGTTTTTT.

Many counts were recorded for this clonotype. V usage is TRBV5-1 and J usage is TRBJ2-1, with D possibly matching TRBD2 (6 bases). The CDR3 has 14 residues. The germline V and J ends were trimmed by 3 bases and 2 bases, with 9 bases remaining between them. The germline V gene encodes CDR1 SGHRS and CDR2 YFSETQ. Here the CDR3 DNA reads TGCGCCAGCAGCTCGGGACTTACCTACAATGAGCAGTTCTTC. This translates into CASSSGLTYNEQFF.

Turning to this clonotype: One end of the junction is discordant with germline, which a read error may explain. The rearrangement links TRBV7-7 to TRBJ1-2; possible D gene TRBD1, 6 bases. There are 14 residues in the CDR3. Looked up from germline, CDR1 is SSHAT and CDR2 is FNYEAQ (reference sequence). The CDR3 DNA reads TGTGCTAGCAGCTTAGCGGCGGGGGCCGGTGGCTACACCTTC. Amino acids: CASSLAAGAGGYTF.

As regards this clonotype: Being one base from a much bigger clone, this may be a read error. V and J are TRBV5-6 and TRBJ2-7, with 7 nucleotides matching TRBD1. CDR1 is SGHDT, CDR2 YYEEEE, per germline. This CDR3 has 14 residues. For the CDR3, the DNA is TGTGCCAGCAGCTGGACAGGAAGCTCCCACGAGCAGTACTTC. Translation gives CASSWTGSSHEQYF.

Ten or more counts support this clonotype. The CDR3 coding sequence is TGTGCCAGCAGTTTAGGCGGGACCCAGGAGACCCAGTACTTC. It codes for CASSLGGTQETQYF. The chain combines TRBV12-3 or TRBV12-4 with TRBJ2-5, with D possibly being TRBD2 (6 bases). CDR3 length equals 14 residues. V was cut by 1 base and J by 5 bases, with 11 bases left in between.

On this clonotype itself: A much larger clone lies a single base off, so this may be a read error. The chain carries TRBV28 and TRBJ2-7; D is uncertain. CDR1 is MDHEN, CDR2 SYDVKM, per germline. V dropped 9 bases and J dropped 5 bases, with 8 bases sitting between them. The CDR3 spans 10 residues. DNA for the CDR3: TGTGCCAGTTCCGCCCACGAGCAGTACTTC. This codes for CASSAHEQYF.

This clonotype was counted at least ten times. The rearrangement uses TRBV11-3 and TRBJ2-1; perhaps TRBD1 as D (7 bases). The CDR3 sequence is 16 residues long. The germline CDR1 and CDR2 sequences are SGHNT and YENEEA. V lost 1 base and J 4 bases, leaving 14 bases between the germline ends. CDR3 loop: CASSLGGAGGYNEQFF. The CDR3, as DNA: TGTGCCAGCAGCTTAGGAGGGGCAGGGGGGTACAATGAGCAGTTCTTC.

This clonotype has a count of ten or more. The chain is built from TRBV2 and TRBJ2-4; TRBD2 is a possible D gene (5 bases). Trimming cost V 5 bases and J 10 bases, with 12 bases left between them. This CDR3 has 12 residues. CDR1 SNHLY and CDR2 FYNNEI come from the germline V gene. CDR3 amino acids: CASSPPGVIQYF. The CDR3 DNA reads TGTGCCAGCAGTCCCCCCGGGGTAATTCAGTACTTC. Based on the CDR3 plus reference TRBV2 and TRBJ2-4, the full variable domain is EPEVTQTPSHQVTQMGQEVILRCVPISNHLYFYWYRQILGQKVEFLVSFYNNEISEKSEIFDDQFSVERPDGSNFTLKIRSTKLEDSAMYFCASSPPGVIQYFGAGTRLSVL.

A remark on this clonotype: A read error is possible here, since a much larger clone lies one base away. The rearrangement joins TRBV5-5 to TRBJ2-7; D gene ambiguous. CDR3 length: 12 residues. Germline CDR1 SGHKS, CDR2 YYEKEE (reference sequence). CDR3 sequence reads: CAGSVNLYEQYF. The CDR3, as DNA: TGTGCCGGCAGCGTAAATCTCTACGAGCAGTACTTC. The variable domain in full, completed from reference TRBV5-5 and TRBJ2-7, reads DAGVTQSPTHLIKTRGQQVTLRCSPISGHKSVSWYQQVLGQGPQFIFQYYEKEERGRGNFPDRFSARQFPNYSSELNVNALLLGDSALYLCAGSVNLYEQYFGPGTRLTVT.

This clonotype was seen a single time. This may arise from a read error, as a much more abundant clone is one base away. This chain uses TRBV28 with TRBJ2-7; perhaps D is TRBD1 or TRBD2 (5 bases each). The V gene's germline CDR1 is MDHEN and CDR2 SYDVKM. This CDR3 region has 15 residues. The V and J ends lost 0 bases and 2 bases respectively, with 11 bases between them. The CDR3 region is CASSLWVQGAYEQYF. The CDR3 DNA reads as TGTGCCAGCAGTTTATGGGTCCAGGGAGCCTACGAGCAGTACTTC.